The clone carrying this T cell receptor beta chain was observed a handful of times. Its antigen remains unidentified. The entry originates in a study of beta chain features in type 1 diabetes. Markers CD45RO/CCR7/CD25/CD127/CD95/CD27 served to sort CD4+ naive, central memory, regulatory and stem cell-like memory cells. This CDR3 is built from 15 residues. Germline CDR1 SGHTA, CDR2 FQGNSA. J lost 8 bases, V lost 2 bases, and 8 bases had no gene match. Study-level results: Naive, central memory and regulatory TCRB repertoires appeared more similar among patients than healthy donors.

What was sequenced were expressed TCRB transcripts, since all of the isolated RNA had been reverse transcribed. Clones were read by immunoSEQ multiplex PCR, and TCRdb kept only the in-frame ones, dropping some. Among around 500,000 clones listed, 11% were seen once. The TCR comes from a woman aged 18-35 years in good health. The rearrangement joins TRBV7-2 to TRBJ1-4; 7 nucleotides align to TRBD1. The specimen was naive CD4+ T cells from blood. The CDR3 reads CASSLRRTGGEKLFF. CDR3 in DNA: TGTGCCAGCAGCTTAAGGAGGACAGGCGGAGAAAAACTGTTTTTT. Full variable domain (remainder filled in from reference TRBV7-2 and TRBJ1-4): GAGVSQSPSNKVTEKGKDVELRCDPISGHTALYWYRQSLGQGLEFLIYFQGNSAPDKSGLPSDRFSAERTGGSVSTLTIQRTQQEDSAVYLCASSLRRTGGEKLFFGSGTQLSVL.